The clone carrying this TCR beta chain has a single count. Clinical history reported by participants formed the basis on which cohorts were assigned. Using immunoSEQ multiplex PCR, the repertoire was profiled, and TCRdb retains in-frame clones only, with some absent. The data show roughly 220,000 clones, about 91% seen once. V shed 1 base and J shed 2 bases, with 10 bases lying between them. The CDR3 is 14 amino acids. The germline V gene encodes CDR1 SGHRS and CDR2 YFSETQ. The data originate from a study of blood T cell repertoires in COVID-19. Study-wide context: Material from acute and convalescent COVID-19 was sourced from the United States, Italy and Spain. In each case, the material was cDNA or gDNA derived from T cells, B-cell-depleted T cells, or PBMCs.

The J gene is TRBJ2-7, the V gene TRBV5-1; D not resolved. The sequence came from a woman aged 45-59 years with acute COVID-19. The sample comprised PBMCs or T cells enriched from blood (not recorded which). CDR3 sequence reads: CASSLRGLTYEQYF. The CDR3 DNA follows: TGCGCCAGCAGCTTGCGAGGCCTTACCTACGAGCAGTACTTC.